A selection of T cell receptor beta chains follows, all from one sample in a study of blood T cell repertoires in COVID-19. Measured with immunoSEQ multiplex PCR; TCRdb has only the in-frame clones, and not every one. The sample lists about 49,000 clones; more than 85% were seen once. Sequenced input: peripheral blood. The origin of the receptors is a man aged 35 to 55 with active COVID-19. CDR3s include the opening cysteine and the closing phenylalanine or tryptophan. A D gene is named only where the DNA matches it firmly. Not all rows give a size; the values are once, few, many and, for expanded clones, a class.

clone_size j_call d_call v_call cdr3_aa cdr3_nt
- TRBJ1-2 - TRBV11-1 CASSLEGSGLLYGYTF TGTGCCAGCAGCTTGGAAGGGTCGGGATTGCTCTATGGCTACACCTTC
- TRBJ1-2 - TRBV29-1 CSVEDPRAYGYTF TGCAGCGTTGAAGATCCGCGGGCTTATGGCTACACCTTC
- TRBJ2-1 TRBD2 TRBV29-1 CSARTSGPLEQFF TGCAGCGCTCGGACTAGCGGCCCTTTGGAGCAGTTCTTC
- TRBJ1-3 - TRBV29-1 CSVSSRGADSGNTIYF TGCAGCGTTTCCTCTCGTGGGGCCGACTCTGGAAACACCATATATTTT
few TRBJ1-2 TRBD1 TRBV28 CASSLYRGYGYTF TGTGCCAGCAGTTTGTACAGGGGATATGGCTACACCTTC
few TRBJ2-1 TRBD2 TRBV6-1 CASSGTSGYSYNEQFF TGTGCCAGCAGTGGGACTAGCGGGTACTCCTACAATGAGCAGTTCTTC
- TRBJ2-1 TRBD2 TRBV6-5 CASGREQANEQFF TGTGCCAGCGGGCGGGAGCAAGCCAATGAGCAGTTCTTC
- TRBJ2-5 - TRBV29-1 CSVDNQETQYF TGCAGCGTTGACAACCAAGAGACCCAGTACTTC
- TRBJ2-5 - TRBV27 CASSGSRDLGWAQYF TGTGCCAGCAGTGGATCCAGGGACTTGGGGTGGGCCCAGTACTTC
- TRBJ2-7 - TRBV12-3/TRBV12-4 CASSLLHEQYF TGTGCCAGCAGTCTCCTCCACGAGCAGTACTTC
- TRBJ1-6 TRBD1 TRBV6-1 CASSGPGQALNSPLHF TGTGCCAGCAGTGGACCGGGACAGGCACTTAATTCACCCCTCCACTTT
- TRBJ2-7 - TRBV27 CASSFGGIYEQYF TGTGCCAGCAGTTTTGGCGGTATCTACGAGCAGTACTTC
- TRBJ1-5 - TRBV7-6 CASSRSGLSQPQHF TGTGCCAGCAGCCGCTCAGGTCTTAGTCAGCCCCAGCATTTT
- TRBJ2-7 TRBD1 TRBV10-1 CASSESGTGLFYEQYF TGCGCCAGCAGTGAGTCGGGGACAGGGCTCTTCTACGAGCAGTACTTC
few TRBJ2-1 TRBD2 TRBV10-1 CASNKTSDNEQFF TGCGCCAGCAATAAGACTAGCGACAATGAGCAGTTCTTC
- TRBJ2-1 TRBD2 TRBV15 CATSSLGLDLNEQFF TGTGCCACCAGCAGCCTGGGACTAGATCTCAATGAGCAGTTCTTC
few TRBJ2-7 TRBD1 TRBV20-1 CSASSYGTGTYEQYF TGCAGTGCTAGTTCCTATGGGACAGGCACCTACGAGCAGTACTTC
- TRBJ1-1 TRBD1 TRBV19 CASSVRRTGPMNTEAFF TGTGCCAGTAGTGTTCGCCGGACAGGGCCCATGAACACTGAAGCTTTCTTT